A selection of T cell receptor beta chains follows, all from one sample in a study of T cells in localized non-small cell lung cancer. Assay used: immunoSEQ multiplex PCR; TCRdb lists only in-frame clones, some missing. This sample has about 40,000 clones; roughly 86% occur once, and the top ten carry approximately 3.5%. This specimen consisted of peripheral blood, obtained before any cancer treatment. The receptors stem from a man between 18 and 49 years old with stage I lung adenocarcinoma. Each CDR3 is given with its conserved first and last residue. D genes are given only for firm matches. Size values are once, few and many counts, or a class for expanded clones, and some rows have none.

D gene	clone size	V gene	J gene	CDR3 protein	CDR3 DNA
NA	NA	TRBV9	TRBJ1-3	CASSVADFNAGNTIYF	TGTGCCAGCAGCGTGGCAGACTTCAACGCTGGAAACACCATATATTTT
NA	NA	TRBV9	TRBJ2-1	CASSVGGLSYNEQFF	TGTGCCAGCAGCGTCGGCGGGCTCTCCTACAATGAGCAGTTCTTC
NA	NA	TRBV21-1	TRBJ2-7	CASRTVDSLSYEQYF	TGTGCCAGCCGCACGGTGGACAGCCTCTCCTACGAGCAGTACTTC
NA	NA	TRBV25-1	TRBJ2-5	CASSALQFQETQYF	TGTGCCAGCAGTGCCCTACAGTTCCAAGAGACCCAGTACTTC
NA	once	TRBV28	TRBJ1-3	CASSRPAVAGNTIYF	TGTGCCAGCAGTCGCCCCGCGGTAGCTGGAAACACCATATATTTT
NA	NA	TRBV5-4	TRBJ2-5	CASSAGRGETQYF	TGTGCCAGCAGCGCCGGGCGGGGAGAGACCCAGTACTTC
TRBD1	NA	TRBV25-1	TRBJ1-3	CASSGGQGSPGNTIYF	TGTGCCAGCAGTGGAGGACAGGGATCTCCTGGAAACACCATATATTTT
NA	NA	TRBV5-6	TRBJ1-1	CASSWRRPRNTEAFF	TGTGCCAGCAGCTGGCGTAGACCTAGGAACACTGAAGCTTTCTTT
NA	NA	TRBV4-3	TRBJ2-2	CASSQDSLSSSTGELFF	TGCGCCAGCAGCCAAGATAGTTTGAGTTCGAGCACCGGGGAGCTGTTTTTT
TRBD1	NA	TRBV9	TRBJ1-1	CASSDRQGTNTEAFF	TGTGCCAGCAGCGACCGACAGGGGACGAACACTGAAGCTTTCTTT
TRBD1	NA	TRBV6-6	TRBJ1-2	CASSSPGQGSRGGYTF	TGTGCCAGCAGTTCACCGGGACAGGGATCTAGGGGTGGCTACACCTTC
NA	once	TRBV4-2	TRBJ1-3	CASSQGGFSGNTIYF	TGTGCCAGCAGCCAGGGTGGCTTCTCTGGAAACACCATATATTTT
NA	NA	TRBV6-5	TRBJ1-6	CASSGGSSPLHF	TGTGCCAGCAGTGGGGGGAGTTCACCCCTCCACTTT
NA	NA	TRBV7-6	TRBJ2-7	CASSQGSDRRKSYEQYF	TGTGCCAGCAGCCAGGGGTCCGACAGGAGAAAATCCTACGAGCAGTACTTC
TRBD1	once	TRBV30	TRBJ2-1	CAWSGTGYNEQFF	TGTGCCTGGAGTGGGACAGGGTACAATGAGCAGTTCTTC
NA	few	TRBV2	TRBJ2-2	CASRRTVNTGELFF	TGTGCCAGCAGGCGGACGGTGAACACCGGGGAGCTGTTTTTT
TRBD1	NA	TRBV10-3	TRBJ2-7	CAGSRDSSYEQYF	TGTGCCGGATCTAGGGACAGCTCCTACGAGCAGTACTTC
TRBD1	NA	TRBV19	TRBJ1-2	CASSIDRQGGGYTF	TGTGCCAGTAGTATAGATCGACAGGGTGGCGGCTACACCTTC
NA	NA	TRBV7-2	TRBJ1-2	CASSPGAGSGYGYTF	TGTGCCAGCAGCCCCGGGGCGGGCTCGGGCTATGGCTACACCTTC
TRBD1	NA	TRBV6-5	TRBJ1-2	CASSWTGADGYTF	TGTGCCAGCAGTTGGACAGGGGCTGACGGCTACACCTTC
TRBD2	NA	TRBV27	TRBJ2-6	CASSLRGAGANVLTF	TGTGCCAGCAGCCTACGGGGGGCTGGGGCCAACGTCCTGACTTTC
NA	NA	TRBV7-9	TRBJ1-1	CASSLKGGTEAFF	TGTGCCAGCAGCTTAAAAGGGGGCACTGAAGCTTTCTTT
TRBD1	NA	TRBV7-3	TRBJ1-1	CASSRGTGTEAFF	TGTGCCAGCAGCAGAGGGACAGGTACTGAAGCTTTCTTT
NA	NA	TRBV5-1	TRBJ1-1	CASSLGGITEAFF	TGCGCCAGCAGCTTGGGGGGAATCACTGAAGCTTTCTTT
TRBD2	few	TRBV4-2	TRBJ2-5	CASSQDQGLAGAQETQYF	TGTGCCAGCAGCCAAGATCAGGGTCTAGCGGGGGCCCAAGAGACCCAGTACTTC
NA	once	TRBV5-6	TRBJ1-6	CASSWDGKNSPLHF	TGTGCCAGCAGCTGGGACGGAAAGAATTCACCCCTCCACTTT
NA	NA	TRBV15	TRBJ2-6	CATGGTTSNVLTF	TGTGCCACGGGTGGGACCACCTCTAACGTCCTGACTTTC
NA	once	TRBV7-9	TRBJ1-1	CASSSEGSWNTEAFF	TGTGCCAGCAGCTCCGAGGGATCTTGGAACACTGAAGCTTTCTTT
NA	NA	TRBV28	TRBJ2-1	CASSGQQSSYNEQFF	TGTGCCAGCAGTGGACAGCAGAGCTCCTACAATGAGCAGTTCTTC
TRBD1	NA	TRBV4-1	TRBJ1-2	CASSLGSTGSYGYTF	TGCGCCAGCAGCCTGGGTTCGACAGGGTCCTATGGCTACACCTTC
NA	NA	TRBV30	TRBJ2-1	CAWSVTPGTQGEQFF	TGTGCCTGGAGTGTAACGCCCGGGACTCAGGGAGAGCAGTTCTTC
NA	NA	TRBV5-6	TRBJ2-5	CASSLGGFQETQYF	TGTGCCAGCAGCTTGGGGGGGTTCCAAGAGACCCAGTACTTC
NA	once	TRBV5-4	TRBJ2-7	CASSLGPASSYEQYF	TGTGCCAGCAGCTTAGGACCCGCTAGCTCCTACGAGCAGTACTTC
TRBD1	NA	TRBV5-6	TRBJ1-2	CASSIGTVSGYTF	TGTGCCAGCAGCATAGGGACAGTCTCTGGCTACACCTTC
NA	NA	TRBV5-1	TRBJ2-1	CASSLGGDPHYNEQFF	TGCGCCAGCAGCTTGGGAGGGGATCCCCATTACAATGAGCAGTTCTTC
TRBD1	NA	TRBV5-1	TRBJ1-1	CASSNPDREAFF	TGCGCCAGCAGCAACCCGGACAGGGAAGCTTTCTTT
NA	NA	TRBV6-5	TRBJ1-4	CASSYTGTTYEKLFF	TGTGCCAGCAGTTACACGGGGACTACCTATGAAAAACTGTTTTTT
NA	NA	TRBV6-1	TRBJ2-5	CASSRTSTKETQYF	TGTGCCAGCAGTCGGACTTCGACAAAGGAGACCCAGTACTTC
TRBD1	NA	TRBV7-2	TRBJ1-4	CASSRDSSNEKLFF	TGTGCCAGCAGCCGGGACAGCTCTAATGAAAAACTGTTTTTT
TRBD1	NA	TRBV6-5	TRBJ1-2	CASGQGAIGYTF	TGTGCCAGCGGACAGGGGGCTATAGGCTACACCTTC
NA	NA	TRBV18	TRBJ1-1	CASSQGIMVDTEAFF	TGTGCCAGCTCACAGGGGATTATGGTAGACACTGAAGCTTTCTTT
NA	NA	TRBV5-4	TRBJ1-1	CASSRGGAEAFF	TGTGCCAGCAGCCGGGGGGGGGCTGAAGCTTTCTTT
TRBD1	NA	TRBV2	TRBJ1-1	CASSEIQGAGTEAFF	TGTGCCAGCAGTGAAATTCAGGGGGCTGGTACTGAAGCTTTCTTT
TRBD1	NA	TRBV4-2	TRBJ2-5	CASSRGQGQQETQYF	TGTGCCAGCAGCCGTGGACAGGGACAACAAGAGACCCAGTACTTC
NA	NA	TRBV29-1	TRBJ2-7	CSVGSSYEQYF	TGCAGCGTTGGCTCCTCCTACGAGCAGTACTTC
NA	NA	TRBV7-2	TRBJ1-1	CASSLARGTGTEAFF	TGTGCCAGCAGCTTAGCGAGGGGCACGGGAACTGAAGCTTTCTTT
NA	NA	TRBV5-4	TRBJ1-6	CASSMGANSPLHF	TGTGCCAGCAGTATGGGGGCGAATTCACCCCTCCACTTT
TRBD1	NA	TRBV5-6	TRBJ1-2	CASSTGGTGGRYGYTF	TGTGCCAGCAGCACGGGCGGGACAGGGGGACGCTATGGCTACACCTTC
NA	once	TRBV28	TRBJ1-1	CASGEGLEAFF	TGTGCCAGCGGGGAGGGACTGGAAGCTTTCTTT
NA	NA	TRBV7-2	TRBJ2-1	CASSLKLSSYNEQFF	TGTGCCAGCAGCTTGAAATTGAGCTCCTACAATGAGCAGTTCTTC
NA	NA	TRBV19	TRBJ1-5	CASSSRVGNQPQHF	TGTGCCAGTAGTTCTAGGGTAGGCAATCAGCCCCAGCATTTT
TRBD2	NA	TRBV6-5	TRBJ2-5	CASKGGSGGKETQYF	TGTGCCAGCAAAGGTGGAAGCGGGGGGAAAGAGACCCAGTACTTC